These 4 T cell receptor beta chains were sequenced from one sample in a study of shared clonotypes between healthy human individuals. Clones were read by immunoSEQ multiplex PCR, and TCRdb kept only the in-frame ones, dropping some. Counted here are fewer than 1.4 million clones, about 84% occurring once; the ten biggest clones make up roughly 0.55%. Sequenced input: memory CD4+ T cells from PBMCs. Sample subset: CD45RA-negative fraction. Source of these receptors: a man younger than 35 in good health. Some clones in this sample may be carry-over from other donors' samples.

The chain has TRBV28 and TRBJ1-2; TRBD1 matches 9 bases. The CDR3 totals 18 residues. CDR1 is MDHEN and CDR2 is SYDVKM in the germline V gene. V trimming: 4 bases; J trimming: 4 bases; junction bases outside the gene matches: 16. CDR3 residues: CASSSPSGTGLSGYGYTF. The DNA of the CDR3 is TGTGCCAGCAGTTCGCCCTCAGGGACAGGGCTTAGTGGCTATGGCTACACCTTC.

Of note for this clone: The germline gene is not matched at one end of the junction; a read error may be the cause. This chain joins TRBV5-4 and TRBJ2-2; TRBD1 agrees at 7 bases. Germline V gives CDR1 SGHNT, CDR2 YYREEE (reference sequence). The CDR3 length is 17 residues. The CDR3 sequence is CASSWDSPSANTGELFF. In nucleotides, the CDR3 is TGTGCCAGCAGCTGGGACAGCCCCTCGGCGAACACCGGGGAACTGTTTTTT. The whole variable domain, filled in from reference TRBV5-4 and TRBJ2-2, reads ETGVTQSPTHLIKTRGQQVTLRCSSQSGHNTVSWYQQALGQGPQFIFQYYREEENGRGNFPPRFSGLQFPNYSSELNVNALELDDSALYLCASSWDSPSANTGELFFGEGSRLTVL.

About this clone: This sequence may be a read error, since a much larger clone differs from it by one base. V usage is TRBV28 and J usage is TRBJ2-5; D might be TRBD2 (7 bases). The CDR3 contains 14 residues. The germline V gene has CDR1 MDHEN and CDR2 SYDVKM. V was cut by 5 bases and J by 3 bases, with 13 bases left in between. The CDR3 nucleotides read TGTGCCAGCAGTCTACAGGGAGGGGAAGAGACCCAGTACTTC. Translating it yields CASSLQGGEETQYF.

V is TRBV28 and J is TRBJ1-1; no definite D call. V was shortened by 4 bases and J by 8 bases, with 8 bases between the two germline ends. This CDR3 has 11 amino acids. Germline V lookup: CDR1 MDHEN, CDR2 SYDVKM. The CDR3 region is CASSWEAEAFF. As DNA, the CDR3 is TGTGCCAGCAGTTGGGAGGCGGAAGCTTTCTTT.